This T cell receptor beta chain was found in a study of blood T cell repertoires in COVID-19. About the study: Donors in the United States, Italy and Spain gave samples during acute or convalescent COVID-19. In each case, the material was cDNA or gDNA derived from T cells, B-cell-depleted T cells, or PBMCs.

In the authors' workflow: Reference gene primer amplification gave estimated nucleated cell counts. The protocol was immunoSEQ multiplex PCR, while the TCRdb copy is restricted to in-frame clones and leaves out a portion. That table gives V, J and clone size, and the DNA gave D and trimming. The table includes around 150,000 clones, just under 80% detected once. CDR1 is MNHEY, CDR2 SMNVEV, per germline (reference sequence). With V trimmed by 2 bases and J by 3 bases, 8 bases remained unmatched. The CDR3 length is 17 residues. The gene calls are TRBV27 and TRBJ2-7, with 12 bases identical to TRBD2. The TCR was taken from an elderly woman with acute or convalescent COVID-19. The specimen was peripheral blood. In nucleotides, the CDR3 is TGTGCCAGCAGTTTAGTCCGGACTAGCGGGACAAGCTACGAGCAGTACTTC. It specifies CASSLVRTSGTSYEQYF.